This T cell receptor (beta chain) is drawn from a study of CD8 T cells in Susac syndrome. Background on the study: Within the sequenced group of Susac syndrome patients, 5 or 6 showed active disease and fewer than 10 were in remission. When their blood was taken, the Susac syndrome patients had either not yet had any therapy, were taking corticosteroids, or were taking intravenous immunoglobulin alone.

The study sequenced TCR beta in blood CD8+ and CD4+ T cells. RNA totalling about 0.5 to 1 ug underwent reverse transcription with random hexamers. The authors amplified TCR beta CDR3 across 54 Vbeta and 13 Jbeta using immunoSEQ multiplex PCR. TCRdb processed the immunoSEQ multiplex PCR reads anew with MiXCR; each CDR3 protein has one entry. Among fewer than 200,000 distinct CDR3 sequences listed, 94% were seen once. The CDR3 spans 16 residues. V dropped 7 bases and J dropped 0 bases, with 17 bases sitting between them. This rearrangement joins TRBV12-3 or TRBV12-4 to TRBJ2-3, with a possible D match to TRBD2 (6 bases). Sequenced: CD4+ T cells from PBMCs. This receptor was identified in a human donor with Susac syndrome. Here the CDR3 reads CASTLGTGLSTDTQYF. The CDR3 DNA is TGTGCCAGCACCTTGGGGACTGGACTGAGCACAGATACGCAGTATTTT.